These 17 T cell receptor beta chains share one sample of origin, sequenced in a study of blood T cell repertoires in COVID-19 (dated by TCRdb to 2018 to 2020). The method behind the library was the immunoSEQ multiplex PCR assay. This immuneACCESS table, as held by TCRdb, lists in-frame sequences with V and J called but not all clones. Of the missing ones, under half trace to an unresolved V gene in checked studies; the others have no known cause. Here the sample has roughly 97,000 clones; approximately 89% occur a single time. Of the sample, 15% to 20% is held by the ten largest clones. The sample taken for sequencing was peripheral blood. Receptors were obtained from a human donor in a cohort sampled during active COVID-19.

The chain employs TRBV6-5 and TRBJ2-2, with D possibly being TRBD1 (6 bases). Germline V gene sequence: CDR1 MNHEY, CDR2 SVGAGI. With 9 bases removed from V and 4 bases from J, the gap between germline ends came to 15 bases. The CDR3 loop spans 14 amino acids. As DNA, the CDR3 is TGTGCCAGTGACCCGGGACATATCACCGGGGAGCTGTTTTTT. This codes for CASDPGHITGELFF.

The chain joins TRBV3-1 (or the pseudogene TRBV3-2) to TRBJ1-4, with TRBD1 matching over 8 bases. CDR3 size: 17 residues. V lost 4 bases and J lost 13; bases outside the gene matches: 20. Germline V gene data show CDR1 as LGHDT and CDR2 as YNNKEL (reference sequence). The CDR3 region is CASSLVPGTGRMKGLFF. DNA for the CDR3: TGTGCCAGCAGCCTCGTACCCGGGACAGGACGAATGAAAGGACTGTTTTTT.

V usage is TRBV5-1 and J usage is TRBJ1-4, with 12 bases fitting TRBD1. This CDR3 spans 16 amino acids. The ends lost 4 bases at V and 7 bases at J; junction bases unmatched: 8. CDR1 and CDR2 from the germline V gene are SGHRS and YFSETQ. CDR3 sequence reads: CASSPRLGQGAEKLFF. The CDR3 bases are TGCGCCAGCAGCCCACGACTGGGACAGGGGGCTGAAAAACTGTTTTTT.

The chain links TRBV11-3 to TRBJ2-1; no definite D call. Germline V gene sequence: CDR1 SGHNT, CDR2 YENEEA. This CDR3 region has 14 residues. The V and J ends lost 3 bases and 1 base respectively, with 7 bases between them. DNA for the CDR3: TGTGCCAGCAGCTTTGCGGAGTCCTACAATGAGCAGTTCTTC. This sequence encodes CASSFAESYNEQFF.

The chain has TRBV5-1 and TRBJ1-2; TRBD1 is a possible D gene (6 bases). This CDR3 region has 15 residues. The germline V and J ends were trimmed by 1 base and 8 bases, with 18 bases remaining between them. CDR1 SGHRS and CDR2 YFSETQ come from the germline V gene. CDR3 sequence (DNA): TGCGCCAGCAGCTTGAACGTTCTGGGACAAGGGGGCTACACCTTC. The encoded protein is CASSLNVLGQGGYTF.

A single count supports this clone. The CDR3 reads CASSWRENTEAFF. In nucleotides, the CDR3 is TGCGCCAGCAGCTGGAGGGAGAACACTGAAGCTTTCTTT. The chain uses TRBV5-1 and TRBJ1-1; no clear D. The V end was cut by 3 bases, the J end by 1 base, with 7 bases between. The CDR3 sequence is 13 residues long. CDR1 and CDR2 from the germline V gene are SGHRS and YFSETQ.

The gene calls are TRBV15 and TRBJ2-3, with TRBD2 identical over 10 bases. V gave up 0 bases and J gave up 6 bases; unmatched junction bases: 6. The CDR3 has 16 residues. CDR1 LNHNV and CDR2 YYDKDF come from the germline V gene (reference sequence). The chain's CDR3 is CATSRDHGAGGDTQYF. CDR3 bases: TGTGCCACCAGCAGAGATCATGGAGCGGGAGGGGATACGCAGTATTTT.

CDR3 sequence: CASSSRASRGGIQETQYF. The CDR3 DNA is TGTGCCAGTAGTTCCCGGGCCTCTCGTGGGGGGATCCAAGAGACCCAGTACTTC. The V and J genes are TRBV19 and TRBJ2-5; D is perhaps TRBD2 (6 bases). The CDR3 is 18 amino acids. V dropped 5 bases and J dropped 1 base, with 23 bases sitting between them. CDR1 LNHDA and CDR2 SQIVND come from the germline V gene (reference sequence).

The CDR3 is CSVTVGTGSYEQYF. The CDR3 coding sequence is TGCAGCGTGACAGTGGGGACAGGGTCCTACGAGCAGTACTTC. This chain joins TRBV29-1 and TRBJ2-7; 9 bases line up with TRBD1. Per germline, CDR1 SQVTM and CDR2 ANQGSEA. V gave up 6 bases and J gave up 1 base; unmatched junction bases: 7. The CDR3 is 14 residues long.

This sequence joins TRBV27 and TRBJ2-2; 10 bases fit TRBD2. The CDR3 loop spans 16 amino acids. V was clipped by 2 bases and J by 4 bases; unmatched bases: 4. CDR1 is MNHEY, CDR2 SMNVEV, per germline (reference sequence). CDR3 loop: CASSLVASGGTGELFF. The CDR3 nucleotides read TGTGCCAGCAGTTTAGTCGCTAGCGGGGGCACCGGGGAGCTGTTTTTT.

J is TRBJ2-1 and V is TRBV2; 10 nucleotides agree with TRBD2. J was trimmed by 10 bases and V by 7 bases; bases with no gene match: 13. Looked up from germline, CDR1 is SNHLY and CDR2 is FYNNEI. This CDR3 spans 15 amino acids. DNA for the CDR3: TGTGCCAGCAACACCGGACTAGCGGCGATGGGGGAGCAGTTCTTC. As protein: CASNTGLAAMGEQFF.

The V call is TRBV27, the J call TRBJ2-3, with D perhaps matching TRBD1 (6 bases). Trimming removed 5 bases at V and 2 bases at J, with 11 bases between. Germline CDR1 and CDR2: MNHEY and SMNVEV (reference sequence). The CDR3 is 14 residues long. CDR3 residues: CASSRGQFTDTQYF. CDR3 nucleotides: TGTGCCAGCAGTCGAGGACAGTTCACAGATACGCAGTATTTT.

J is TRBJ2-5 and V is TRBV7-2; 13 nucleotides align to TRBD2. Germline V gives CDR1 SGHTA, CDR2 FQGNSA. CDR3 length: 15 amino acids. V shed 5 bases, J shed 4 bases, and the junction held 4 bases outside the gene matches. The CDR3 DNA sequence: TGTGCCAGCAGCCATCGGACTAGCGGGGGAGAGACCCAGTACTTC. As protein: CASSHRTSGGETQYF.

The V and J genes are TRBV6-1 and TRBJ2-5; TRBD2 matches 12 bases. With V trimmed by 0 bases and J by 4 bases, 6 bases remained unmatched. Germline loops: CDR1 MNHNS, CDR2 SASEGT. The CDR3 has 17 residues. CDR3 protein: CASSEATSGRGAETQYF. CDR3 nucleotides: TGTGCCAGCAGTGAAGCGACTAGCGGGAGAGGGGCAGAGACCCAGTACTTC.

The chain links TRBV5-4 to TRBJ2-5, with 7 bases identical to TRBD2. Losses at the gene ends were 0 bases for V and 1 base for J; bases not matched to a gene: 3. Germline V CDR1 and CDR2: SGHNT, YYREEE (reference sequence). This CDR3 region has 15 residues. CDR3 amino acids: CASSLGGGLQETQYF. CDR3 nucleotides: TGTGCCAGCAGCTTGGGCGGGGGACTCCAAGAGACCCAGTACTTC.

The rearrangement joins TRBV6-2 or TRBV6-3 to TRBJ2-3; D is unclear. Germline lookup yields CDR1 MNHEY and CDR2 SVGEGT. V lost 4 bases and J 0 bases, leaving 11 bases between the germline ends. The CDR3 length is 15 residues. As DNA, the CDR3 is TGTGCCAGCAGTTCACCCAGGAAGAGCACAGATACGCAGTATTTT. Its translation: CASSSPRKSTDTQYF.

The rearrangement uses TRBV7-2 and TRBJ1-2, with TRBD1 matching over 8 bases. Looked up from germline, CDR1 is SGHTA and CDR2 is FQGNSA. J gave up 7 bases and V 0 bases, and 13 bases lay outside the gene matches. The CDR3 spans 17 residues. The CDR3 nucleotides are TGTGCCAGCAGCTTAGCGCTAAATGAGGGACAGGTTGCTGGCTACACCTTC. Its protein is CASSLALNEGQVAGYTF.